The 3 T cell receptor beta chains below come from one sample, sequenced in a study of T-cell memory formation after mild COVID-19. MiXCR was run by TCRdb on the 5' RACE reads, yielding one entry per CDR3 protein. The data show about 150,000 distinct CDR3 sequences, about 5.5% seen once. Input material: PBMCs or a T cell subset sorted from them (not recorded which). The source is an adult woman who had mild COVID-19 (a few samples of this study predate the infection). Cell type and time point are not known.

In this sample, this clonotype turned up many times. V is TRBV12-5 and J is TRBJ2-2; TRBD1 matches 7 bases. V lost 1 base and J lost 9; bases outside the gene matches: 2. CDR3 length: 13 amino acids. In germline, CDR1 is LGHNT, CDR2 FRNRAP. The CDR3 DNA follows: TGTGCTAGTGGTTTGGGGACAGGAAGGGAGCTGTTTTTT. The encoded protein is CASGLGTGRELFF. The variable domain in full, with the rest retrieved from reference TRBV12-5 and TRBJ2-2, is DARVTQTPRHKVTEMGQEVTMRCQPILGHNTVFWYRQTMMQGLELLAYFRNRAPLDDSGMPKDRFSAEMPDATLATLKIQPSEPRDSAVYFCASGLGTGRELFFGEGSRLTVL.

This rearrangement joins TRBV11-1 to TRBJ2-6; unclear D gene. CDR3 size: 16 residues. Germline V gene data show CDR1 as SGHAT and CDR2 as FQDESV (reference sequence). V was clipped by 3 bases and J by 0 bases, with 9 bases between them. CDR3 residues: CASSFLPDSGANVLTF. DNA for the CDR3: TGTGCCAGCAGCTTCCTCCCGGACTCTGGGGCCAACGTCCTGACTTTC.

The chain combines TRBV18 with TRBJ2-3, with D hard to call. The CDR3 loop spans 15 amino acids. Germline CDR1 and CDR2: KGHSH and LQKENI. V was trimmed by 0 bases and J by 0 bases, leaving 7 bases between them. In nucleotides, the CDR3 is TGTGCCAGCTCACCACCGGTGGGGAGCACAGATACGCAGTATTTT. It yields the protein CASSPPVGSTDTQYF. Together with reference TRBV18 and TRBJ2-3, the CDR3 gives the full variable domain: NAGVMQNPRHLVRRRGQEARLRCSPMKGHSHVYWYRQLPEEGLKFMVYLQKENIIDESGMPKERFSAEFPKEGPSILRIQQVVRGDSAAYFCASSPPVGSTDTQYFGPGTRLTVL.